Each of the 21 T cell receptor beta chains below was sequenced from the same sample in a study of T-cell reconstitution after alpha-beta-depleted transplantation in children. Unique molecular identifiers were incorporated into the prepared TCRbeta library. TCRdb itself ran the PCR reads through MiXCR, one entry per CDR3 protein. The table shows more than 500,000 distinct CDR3 sequences, with more than 9.5% occurring only once. Sequencing was performed on PBMCs, mostly from graft donor cells, taken 180 days after TCRalphabeta/CD19-depleted stem cell transplant. These TCRs come from a female patient aged 2 to 10 who had a stem cell transplant for aplastic anemia, so the T cells may come from the graft donor.

V usage is TRBV19 and J usage is TRBJ2-7, with TRBD2 as a possible D gene (5 bases). The V end was cut by 9 bases, the J end by 12 bases, with 15 bases between. Germline lookup yields CDR1 LNHDA and CDR2 SQIVND (reference sequence). CDR3 length equals 10 residues. CDR3 DNA: TGTGCCAGCGTTGTAGGGCGGGCGTACGTC. Its protein is CASVVGRAYV.

This sequence joins TRBV11-2 and TRBJ2-3; 8 nucleotides match TRBD2. The ends lost 3 bases at V and 3 bases at J; junction bases unmatched: 14. The CDR3 has 18 residues. Looked up from germline, CDR1 is SGHAT and CDR2 is FQNNGV. The CDR3 DNA sequence: TGTGCCAGCAGCTTTATGCCCATTGGGGCTAGCGGGACAGATACGCAGTATTTT. It encodes CASSFMPIGASGTDTQYF. Drawing the rest from reference TRBV11-2 and TRBJ2-3, the complete variable domain is EAGVAQSPRYKIIEKRQSVAFWCNPISGHATLYWYQQILGQGPKLLIQFQNNGVVDDSQLPKDRFSAERLKGVDSTLKIQPAKLEDSAVYLCASSFMPIGASGTDTQYFGPGTRLTVL.

This clonotype was observed a few times. The rearrangement joins TRBV5-1 to TRBJ2-1; 8 nucleotides match TRBD2. In germline, CDR1 is SGHRS, CDR2 YFSETQ. V lost 0 bases to trimming and J lost 6 bases; unmatched junction nucleotides: 11. This CDR3 is 17 amino acids long. CDR3 nucleotides: TGCGCCAGCAGCTTGGGGAGTGGAGCGGGAGCTTTCAATGAGCAGTTCTTC. Translation: CASSLGSGAGAFNEQFF.

J is TRBJ2-3 and V is TRBV7-9; 9 bases are a match to TRBD2. Germline-derived CDR1 and CDR2 are SEHNR and FQNEAQ (reference sequence). There are 13 residues in the CDR3. V shed 5 bases and J 6 bases; nucleotides not matched to a gene: 3. CDR3 sequence (DNA): TGTGCCAGCAGCCATAGCGGGAGTGATACGCAGTATTTT. It yields the protein CASSHSGSDTQYF.

Notes on this clonotype: A much bigger clone sits one base away, suggesting this may be a read error. The chain links TRBV28 to TRBJ2-3, with 10 bases lining up with TRBD2. Germline values: CDR1 MDHEN, CDR2 SYDVKM. Trimming removed 6 bases from V and 4 bases from J; junction bases left unmatched: 7. This CDR3 has 15 amino acids. The CDR3 protein is CASRSLAGASDTQYF. The CDR3 nucleotides read TGTGCCAGCAGGTCTCTAGCGGGAGCCTCAGATACGCAGTATTTT.

This chain links TRBV6-5 with TRBJ2-7, with TRBD2 matching 7 bases. This CDR3 spans 11 amino acids. Germline V gene lookup returns CDR1 MNHEY and CDR2 SVGAGI. V lost 2 bases and J lost 10; bases outside the gene matches: 2. The CDR3 loop reads CASSYGEGQYF. The DNA of the CDR3 is TGTGCCAGCAGTTACGGGGAGGGCCAGTACTTC.

The chain carries TRBV7-2 and TRBJ2-7; a possible D gene is TRBD1 (6 bases). Germline V CDR1 and CDR2: SGHTA, FQGNSA. Trimming cost V 1 base and J 1 base, with 8 bases left between them. The CDR3 spans 14 residues. Here the CDR3 DNA reads TGTGCCAGCAGCTTAGTCGACAGGTCCTACGAGCAGTACGTC. As protein: CASSLVDRSYEQYV.

The chain uses TRBV7-2 and TRBJ1-2; 9 bases are a match to TRBD1. The CDR3 loop spans 14 amino acids. V lost 3 bases and J lost 8; bases outside the gene matches: 7. In germline, CDR1 is SGHTA, CDR2 FQGNSA. CDR3 residues: CASSLDRGGGGYTF. Written as DNA, the CDR3 is TGTGCCAGCAGCTTGGACAGGGGAGGAGGGGGCTACACCTTC.

The rearrangement links TRBV18 to TRBJ1-1, with no clear D. CDR3 length equals 12 residues. Germline V gives CDR1 KGHSH, CDR2 LQKENI. V lost 3 bases and J lost 8, with 10 bases in between. The CDR3 DNA follows: TGTGCCAGCTCACCTGGGAGAGAAGAAGCTTTCTTT. It codes for CASSPGREEAFF.

The chain employs TRBV20-1 and TRBJ1-3; 7 bases match TRBD1. V dropped 4 bases and J dropped 0; count of bases not matched to a gene: 6. Germline V lookup: CDR1 DFQATT, CDR2 SNEGSKA (reference sequence). This CDR3 is built from 15 residues. CDR3 amino acids: CSATFGTASGNTIYF. CDR3 nucleotide sequence: TGCAGTGCTACCTTTGGGACAGCCTCTGGAAACACCATATATTTT.

The rearrangement uses TRBV7-2 and TRBJ2-3; D is possibly TRBD2 (5 bases). The germline CDR1 and CDR2 sequences are SGHTA and FQGNSA. CDR3 length: 13 amino acids. V shed 5 bases and J shed 10 bases, with 16 bases lying between them. The CDR3 reads CASSPWPVGAQYF. As DNA, the CDR3 is TGTGCCAGCAGCCCGTGGCCTGTCGGGGCGCAGTATTTT.

This rearrangement joins TRBV5-1 to TRBJ2-1, with TRBD2 matching 11 bases. Germline-derived CDR1 and CDR2 are SGHRS and YFSETQ. Germline trimming cut 1 base from V and 1 base from J; bases unmatched to any gene: 4. The CDR3 has 17 amino acids. DNA of the CDR3: TGCGCCAGCAGCTTGTTTAGCGGGAGGGGGTCCTACAATGAGCAGTTCTTC. Translated, it gives CASSLFSGRGSYNEQFF.

The chain combines TRBV7-3 with TRBJ2-1; 7 nucleotides align to TRBD1. J was trimmed by 0 bases and V by 2 bases; bases with no gene match: 10. The CDR3 covers 18 residues. Germline V gene sequence: CDR1 SGHTA, CDR2 FQGTGA. The CDR3 region is CASSLLPQGPGSYNEQFF. CDR3 bases: TGTGCCAGCAGCTTACTCCCACAGGGGCCAGGCTCCTACAATGAGCAGTTCTTC.

CDR3: CATSTHSGRTPRTDTQYF. CDR3 DNA: TGTGCCACCAGCACCCATTCGGGCCGCACGCCGCGCACAGATACGCAGTATTTT. The rearrangement uses TRBV15 and TRBJ2-3, with unresolved D. The CDR3 spans 18 residues. Trimming took off 4 bases at V and 1 base at J, with 21 bases between the two ends. Germline V gene lookup returns CDR1 LNHNV and CDR2 YYDKDF (reference sequence).

The rearrangement uses TRBV11-1 and TRBJ2-5; the match to TRBD1 covers 9 bases. Trimming removed 5 bases from V and 2 bases from J; junction bases left unmatched: 9. The germline V gene has CDR1 SGHAT and CDR2 FQDESV (reference sequence). This CDR3 has 16 residues. The CDR3 region is CASSTTGGPVQETQYF. The CDR3 DNA reads as TGTGCCAGCAGCACCACAGGGGGCCCGGTTCAAGAGACCCAGTACTTC.

This clonotype came up a few times. The chain combines TRBV4-1 with TRBJ2-3; TRBD2 aligns across 10 bases. Germline CDR1 and CDR2: MGHRA and YSYEKL. Losses at the gene ends were 4 bases for V and 4 bases for J; bases not matched to a gene: 23. CDR3 length: 21 residues. This CDR3 reads CASSPQTAGIYPSGSADTQYF. The DNA for the CDR3 is TGCGCCAGCAGCCCCCAAACCGCCGGGATCTACCCTAGCGGGAGCGCAGATACGCAGTATTTT.

This clonotype came up a few times. The rearrangement uses TRBV7-9 and TRBJ2-7, with D tentatively TRBD1 or TRBD2 (5 bases each). Trimming took 0 bases from V and 0 from J, leaving 15 bases between them. CDR1 is SEHNR, CDR2 FQNEAQ, per germline (reference sequence). The CDR3 has 17 residues. CDR3 in DNA: TGTGCCAGCAGCTTAGCCGACGGGACCGCCAGCTCCTACGAGCAGTACTTC. The encoded protein is CASSLADGTASSYEQYF. Full variable domain (remainder filled in from reference TRBV7-9 and TRBJ2-7): DTGVSQNPRHKITKRGQNVTFRCDPISEHNRLYWYRQTLGQGPEFLTYFQNEAQLEKSRLLSDRFSAERPKGSFSTLEIQRTEQGDSAMYLCASSLADGTASSYEQYFGPGTRLTVT.

The J gene is TRBJ2-1, the V gene TRBV15; 13 positions agree with TRBD2. V shed 1 base, J shed 4 bases, and the junction held 4 bases outside the gene matches. The CDR3 totals 17 residues. Per the germline V gene, CDR1 is LNHNV and CDR2 is YYDKDF (reference sequence). CDR3 nucleotide sequence: TGTGCCACCAGCAGAGGGGGGACTAGCGGGAAGTACAATGAGCAGTTCTTC. Protein: CATSRGGTSGKYNEQFF.

The chain couples TRBV18 to TRBJ2-7, with D possibly TRBD2 on 6 matching bases. The V gene's germline CDR1 is KGHSH and CDR2 LQKENI. CDR3 length equals 15 residues. V lost 0 bases, J lost 3 bases, and 12 bases lay in between. The CDR3 protein is CASSPPGWEVYEQYV. Here the CDR3 DNA reads TGTGCCAGCTCACCACCGGGATGGGAGGTCTACGAGCAGTACGTC.

The V call is TRBV11-3, the J call TRBJ1-1; D not resolved. This CDR3 is built from 12 residues. Germline CDR1 is SGHNT and CDR2 is YENEEA. V lost 5 bases and J lost 1, with 5 bases in between. The CDR3 reads CASSQRNTEAFF. DNA for the CDR3: TGTGCCAGCAGCCAAAGGAACACTGAAGCTTTCTTT.

This clonotype was picked up a small number of times. In DNA, the CDR3 is TGTGCCAGCAGCACCGACAGAGGGGTAGGCACCGGGGAGCTGTTTTTT. Translating gives CASSTDRGVGTGELFF. The chain has TRBV12-3 or TRBV12-4 and TRBJ2-2, with D possibly being TRBD1 or TRBD2 (5 bases each). The CDR3 contains 16 residues. The V end lost 6 bases, the J end lost 4 bases, and 18 bases lay between the germline ends.